Following are 8 T cell receptor beta chains from one sample sequenced in a study of cytomegalovirus exposure and HLA in healthy donors. The study ran its PCR with 60 Vbeta and 13 Jbeta primers. Clones were read by immunoSEQ multiplex PCR, and TCRdb kept only the in-frame ones, dropping some. This table has more than 25,000 clones, 60% to 80% appearing once. Sequences were obtained from PBMCs. The receptors shown here come from a male donor in good health and CMV-seropositive.

This chain joins TRBV15 and TRBJ2-1, with D possibly TRBD2 on 6 matching bases. Per germline, CDR1 LNHNV and CDR2 YYDKDF (reference sequence). Trimming removed 5 bases from V and 9 bases from J, with 20 bases in between. This CDR3 contains 15 residues. Here the CDR3 DNA reads TGTGCCACCAGCCCCCGGGACTCCCCGGGTGCTGAGCAGTTCTTC. Its translation: CATSPRDSPGAEQFF. The whole variable domain, filled in from reference TRBV15 and TRBJ2-1, reads DAMVIQNPRYQVTQFGKPVTLSCSQTLNHNVMYWYQQKSSQAPKLLFHYYDKDFNNEADTPDNFQSRRPNTSFCFLDIRSPGLGDTAMYLCATSPRDSPGAEQFFGPGTRLTVL.

The J gene is TRBJ2-1, the V gene TRBV5-1; D is unresolved. Trimming removed 4 bases at V and 5 bases at J, with 10 bases between. Germline V gives CDR1 SGHRS, CDR2 YFSETQ. CDR3 length: 13 residues. Here the CDR3 DNA reads TGCGCCAGCAGCCACGAGGTGAACAATGAGCAGTTCTTC. Translation: CASSHEVNNEQFF.

The chain carries TRBV18 and TRBJ1-3; TRBD1 might be the D (6 bases). Germline lookup yields CDR1 KGHSH and CDR2 LQKENI. Trimming stripped 6 bases from V and 1 base from J, with 16 bases between. This CDR3 contains 16 residues. As DNA, the CDR3 is TGTGCCAGCTCGTCCAGGGGAAAGGTTTCTGGAAACACCATATATTTT. Translated, it gives CASSSRGKVSGNTIYF.

This clone was seen only a few times. Here the CDR3 reads CASSPTGSTEAFF. The CDR3, as DNA: TGTGCCAGCAGTCCAACCGGGAGCACTGAAGCTTTCTTT. The chain combines TRBV6-6 with TRBJ1-1; no clear D. Germline loops: CDR1 MNHNY, CDR2 SVGAGI (reference sequence). V dropped 5 bases and J dropped 4 bases, with 11 bases sitting between them. This CDR3 region has 13 residues.

This clone has a handful of counts. The chain recombines TRBV5-6 with TRBJ1-4; the match to TRBD1 covers 7 bases. CDR1 and CDR2 (germline): SGHDT, YYEEEE. The V segment lost 4 bases and the J segment 0 bases; nucleotides outside the gene matches: 0. This CDR3 is built from 14 residues. The DNA of the CDR3 is TGTGCCAGCAGCGGGACAGCAACTAATGAAAAACTGTTTTTT. Amino acid sequence: CASSGTATNEKLFF.

This clone was counted a few times. The CDR3 is CATGQGGNQPQHF. The CDR3 coding sequence is TGCGCCACCGGACAGGGAGGCAATCAGCCCCAGCATTTT. The J gene is TRBJ1-5, the V gene TRBV4-1, with 8 bases fitting TRBD1. V lost 10 bases and J lost 2; bases outside the gene matches: 4. The CDR3 contains 13 residues. The V gene's germline CDR1 is MGHRA and CDR2 YSYEKL.

The rearrangement joins TRBV2 to TRBJ2-3; 7 nucleotides match TRBD2. The J segment lost 1 base and the V segment lost 6 bases, leaving 4 bases of the junction unmatched. The CDR3 totals 14 residues. The V gene's germline CDR1 is SNHLY and CDR2 FYNNEI. CDR3 sequence: CASRRREGTDTQYF. The CDR3 nucleotides read TGTGCCAGCAGAAGACGGGAGGGCACAGATACGCAGTATTTT.

V usage is TRBV6-6 and J usage is TRBJ2-7; 11 nucleotides agree with TRBD2. This CDR3 has 16 residues. Trimming cost V 0 bases and J 4 bases; bases outside gene matches: 5. CDR1 and CDR2 from the germline V gene are MNHNY and SVGAGI (reference sequence). CDR3 sequence: CASSYSATSGTYEQYF. CDR3 nucleotides: TGTGCCAGCAGTTACTCGGCGACTAGCGGGACATACGAGCAGTACTTC.